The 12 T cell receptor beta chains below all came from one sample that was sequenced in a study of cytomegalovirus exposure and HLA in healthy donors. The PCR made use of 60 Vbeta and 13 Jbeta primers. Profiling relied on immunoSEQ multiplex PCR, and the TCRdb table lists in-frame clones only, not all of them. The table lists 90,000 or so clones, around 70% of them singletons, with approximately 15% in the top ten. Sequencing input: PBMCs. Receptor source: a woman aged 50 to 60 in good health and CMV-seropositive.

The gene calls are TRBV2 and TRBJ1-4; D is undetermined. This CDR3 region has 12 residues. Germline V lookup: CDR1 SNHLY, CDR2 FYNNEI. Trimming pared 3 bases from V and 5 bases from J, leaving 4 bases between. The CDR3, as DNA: TGTGCCAGCAGTGACCCGAATGAAAAACTGTTTTTT. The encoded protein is CASSDPNEKLFF.

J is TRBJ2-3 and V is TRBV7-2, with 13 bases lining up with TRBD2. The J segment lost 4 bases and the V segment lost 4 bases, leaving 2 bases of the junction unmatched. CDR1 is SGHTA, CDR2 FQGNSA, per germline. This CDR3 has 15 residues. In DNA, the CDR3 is TGTGCCAGCAGCTGGACTAGCGGGAGCCCAGATACGCAGTATTTT. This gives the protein CASSWTSGSPDTQYF.

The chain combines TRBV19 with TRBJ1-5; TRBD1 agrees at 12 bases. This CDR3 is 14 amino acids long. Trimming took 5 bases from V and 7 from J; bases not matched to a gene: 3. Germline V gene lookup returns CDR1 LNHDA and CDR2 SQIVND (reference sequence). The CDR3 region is CASSGTGGGQPQHF. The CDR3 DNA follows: TGTGCCAGTAGTGGGACAGGGGGCGGACAGCCCCAGCATTTT.

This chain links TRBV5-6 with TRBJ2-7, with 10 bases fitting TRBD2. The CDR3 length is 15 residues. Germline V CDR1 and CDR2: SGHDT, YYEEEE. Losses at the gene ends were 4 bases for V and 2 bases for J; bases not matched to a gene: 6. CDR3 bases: TGTGCCAGCAGCACCCGGACTAGCGGAGCCTACGAGCAGTACTTC. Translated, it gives CASSTRTSGAYEQYF.

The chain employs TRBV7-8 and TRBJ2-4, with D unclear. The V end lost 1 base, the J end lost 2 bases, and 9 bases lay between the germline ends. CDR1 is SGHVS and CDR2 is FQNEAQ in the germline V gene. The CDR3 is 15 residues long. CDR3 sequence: CASSLDGLTKNIQYF. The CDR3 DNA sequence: TGTGCCAGCAGCTTAGACGGGTTAACCAAAAACATTCAGTACTTC.

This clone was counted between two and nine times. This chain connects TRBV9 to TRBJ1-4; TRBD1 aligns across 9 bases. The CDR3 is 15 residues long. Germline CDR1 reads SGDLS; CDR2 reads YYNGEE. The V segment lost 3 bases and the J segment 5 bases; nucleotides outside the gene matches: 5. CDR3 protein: CASSALTGGNEKLFF. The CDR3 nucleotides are TGTGCCAGCAGCGCACTAACAGGGGGCAATGAAAAACTGTTTTTT.

In DNA form, the CDR3 reads TGTGCCAGCACCCAGGGGGAAGCTGACGATGAGCAGTTCTTC. Its protein product is CASTQGEADDEQFF. The chain carries TRBV11-3 and TRBJ2-1; 7 nucleotides align to TRBD1. Trimming took 7 bases from V and 8 from J; bases not matched to a gene: 11. The germline V gene has CDR1 SGHNT and CDR2 YENEEA. The CDR3 length is 14 residues.

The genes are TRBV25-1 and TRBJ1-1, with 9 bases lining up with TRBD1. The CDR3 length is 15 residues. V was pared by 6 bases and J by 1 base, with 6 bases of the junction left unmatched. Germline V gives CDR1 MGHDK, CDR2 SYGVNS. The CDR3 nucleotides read TGTGCCAGCAGGGGGACAGGGCCCTCGAACACTGAAGCTTTCTTT. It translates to CASRGTGPSNTEAFF. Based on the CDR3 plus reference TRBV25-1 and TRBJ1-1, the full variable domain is EADIYQTPRYLVIGTGKKITLECSQTMGHDKMYWYQQDPGMELHLIHYSYGVNSTEKGDLSSESTVSRIRTEHFPLTLESARPSHTSQYLCASRGTGPSNTEAFFGQGTRLTVV.

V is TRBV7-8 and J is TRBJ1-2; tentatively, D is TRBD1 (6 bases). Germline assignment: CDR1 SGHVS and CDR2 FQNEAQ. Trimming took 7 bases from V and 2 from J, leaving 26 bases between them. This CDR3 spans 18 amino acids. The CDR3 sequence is CASTGPPPQGRMNYGYTF. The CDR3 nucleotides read TGTGCCAGCACCGGGCCACCCCCACAGGGAAGGATGAACTATGGCTACACCTTC.

The CDR3 DNA reads as TGTGCCAGTAGTATTAGCGGAAACACTGAAGCTTTCTTT. The encoded protein is CASSISGNTEAFF. This chain uses TRBV19 with TRBJ1-1; the D is unclear. Germline loops: CDR1 LNHDA, CDR2 SQIVND (reference sequence). The CDR3 is made up of 13 amino acids. V shed 3 bases and J shed 2 bases, with 7 bases lying between them.

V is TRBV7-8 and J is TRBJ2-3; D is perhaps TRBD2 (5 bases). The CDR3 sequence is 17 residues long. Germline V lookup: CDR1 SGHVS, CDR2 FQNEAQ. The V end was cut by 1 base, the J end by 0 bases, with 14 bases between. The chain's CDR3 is CASSLGWGEISTDTQYF. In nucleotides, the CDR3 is TGTGCCAGCAGCTTAGGTTGGGGAGAGATTAGCACAGATACGCAGTATTTT.

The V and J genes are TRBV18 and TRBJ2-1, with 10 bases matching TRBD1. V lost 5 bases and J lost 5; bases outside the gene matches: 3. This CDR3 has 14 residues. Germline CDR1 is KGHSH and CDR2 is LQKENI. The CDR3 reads CASSATGGHNEQFF. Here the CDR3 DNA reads TGTGCCAGCTCAGCGACAGGGGGCCACAATGAGCAGTTCTTC.